This TCR beta chain was sequenced during a study of CD8+ T cells in alopecia areata. This CDR3 is 14 amino acids long. V lost 0 bases, J lost 8 bases, and 12 bases lay in between. The germline V gene encodes CDR1 SGHRS and CDR2 YFSETQ. Investigators isolated RNA and reverse transcribed it into cDNA to act as the sequencing template. Libraries were prepared by immunoSEQ multiplex PCR; TCRdb keeps only in-frame clonotypes and omits some of them. Of fewer than 200,000 clones listed, about 60% were seen once; the top ten hold approximately 15%. The material sequenced was CD4+ T cells sorted from blood, taken at week 0. This TCR came from a human donor with alopecia areata. V usage is TRBV5-1 and J usage is TRBJ1-3, with D unresolved. The CDR3 DNA sequence: TGCGCCAGCAGCTTGGAAAGGCTTGGGGACACCATATATTTT. It encodes CASSLERLGDTIYF.